One sample yielded the 32 T cell receptor beta chains listed below, sequenced in a study of T-cell memory formation after mild COVID-19. TCRdb reprocessed the 5' RACE reads via MiXCR and lists one record per CDR3 protein. The sample records 500,000 to 550,000 distinct CDR3 sequences, approximately 20% being singletons. The sequenced sample consisted of PBMCs or a T cell subset sorted from them (not recorded which). All receptors come from an adult woman who had mild COVID-19 (a few samples of this study predate the infection). Cell type and time point are not known.

V gene TRBV18 combines with J gene TRBJ2-7; D gene ambiguous. CDR1 is KGHSH and CDR2 is LQKENI in the germline V gene. The CDR3 covers 12 residues. The V gene lost 5 bases and the J gene lost 3 bases, with 8 bases spanning the gap. The CDR3 nucleotides are TGTGCCAGCTCAAACGCCCGCTACGAGCAGTACTTC. Amino acid sequence: CASSNARYEQYF.

This chain links TRBV6-5 with TRBJ1-6; no definite D call. The CDR3 has 15 residues. In germline, CDR1 is MNHEY, CDR2 SVGAGI. Deletions cut 0 bases from V and 10 bases from J, with 13 bases between. In DNA, the CDR3 is TGTGCCAGCAGTTACTCAGGGTCCCAGGCATCACCCCTCCACTTT. It specifies CASSYSGSQASPLHF.

J is TRBJ1-4 and V is TRBV20-1; D remains unclear. Trimming took off 2 bases at V and 4 bases at J, with 5 bases between the two ends. The V gene's germline CDR1 is DFQATT and CDR2 SNEGSKA (reference sequence). This CDR3 region has 12 residues. The CDR3 sequence is CSARSVNEKLFF. The CDR3 coding sequence is TGCAGTGCTAGATCGGTTAATGAAAAACTGTTTTTT.

This clonotype turned up a few times. The V and J genes are TRBV6-4 and TRBJ2-3; 11 bases are shared with TRBD2. Per the germline V gene, CDR1 is MRHNA and CDR2 is SNTAGT. This CDR3 is 17 amino acids long. Trimming cost V 0 bases and J 1 base; bases outside gene matches: 3. CDR3 protein: CASSDSETSGGTDTQYF. The CDR3 DNA follows: TGTGCCAGCAGTGACTCGGAGACTAGCGGGGGCACAGATACGCAGTATTTT.

The rearrangement joins TRBV4-3 to TRBJ2-2; 7 nucleotides line up with TRBD2. CDR1 and CDR2 from the germline V gene are LGHNA and YSLEER. The CDR3 loop spans 19 amino acids. J gave up 4 bases and V 0 bases, and 14 bases lay outside the gene matches. This CDR3 reads CASSQDQRGWTGGTGELFF. The CDR3 region has the DNA TGCGCCAGCAGCCAAGATCAAAGGGGCTGGACGGGGGGCACCGGGGAGCTGTTTTTT.

V gene TRBV6-5 combines with J gene TRBJ2-7; D is possibly TRBD1 (6 bases). CDR3 size: 14 residues. Trimming took off 1 base at V and 2 bases at J, with 9 bases between the two ends. The germline gives CDR1 MNHEY, CDR2 SVGAGI. The CDR3 protein is CASSYLDRTYEQYF. CDR3 bases: TGTGCCAGCAGTTACTTGGACAGAACCTACGAGCAGTACTTC.

This clonotype was seen more than once but under ten times. The chain joins TRBV21-1 to TRBJ1-1. TRBV21-1 has pseudogene status. The CDR3 spans 13 residues. The CDR3 region is CASSKLGCTEAFF. CDR3 sequence (DNA): TGTGCCAGCAGCAAACTAGGGTGTACTGAAGCTTTCTTT.

The CDR3 sequence is CASSPRDPYSGANVLTF. CDR3 nucleotides: TGCGCCAGCAGCCCCCGGGACCCGTACTCTGGGGCCAACGTCCTGACTTTC. The chain is built from TRBV5-1 and TRBJ2-6; D assignment may be TRBD1 or TRBD2 (5 bases each). Trimming removed 4 bases from V and 0 bases from J, with 14 bases in between. Germline V gene sequence: CDR1 SGHRS, CDR2 YFSETQ. The CDR3 spans 17 residues.

The table lists this clonotype with many counts. The chain uses TRBV7-8 and TRBJ2-7, with D uncertain. Germline lookup yields CDR1 SGHVS and CDR2 FQNEAQ. The CDR3 has 13 amino acids. V dropped 1 base and J dropped 3 bases, with 7 bases sitting between them. The CDR3 protein is CASSLGPYYEQYF. In nucleotides, the CDR3 is TGTGCCAGCAGCTTAGGGCCCTACTACGAGCAGTACTTC.

This clonotype was counted a few times. This chain uses TRBV25-1 with TRBJ1-6, with a tentative D call TRBD1 (5 bases). V lost 3 bases to trimming and J lost 10 bases, with 16 bases between them. Germline CDR1 and CDR2: MGHDK and SYGVNS. The CDR3 runs 15 residues. CDR3: CASSDSGIIGSPLHF. The CDR3 coding sequence is TGTGCCAGCAGTGATTCAGGGATTATTGGGTCACCCCTCCACTTT.

This chain links TRBV6-2 or TRBV6-3 with TRBJ2-1, with TRBD2 matching over 9 bases. V was clipped by 2 bases and J by 8 bases; unmatched bases: 10. CDR3 length: 16 amino acids. Germline lookup yields CDR1 MNHEY and CDR2 SVGEGT. This CDR3 is CASSYLGLAGSDEQFF. In DNA form, the CDR3 reads TGTGCCAGCAGTTACCTGGGGCTAGCGGGGTCGGATGAGCAGTTCTTC.

The chain employs TRBV18 and TRBJ2-6; D unclear. Per the germline V gene, CDR1 is KGHSH and CDR2 is LQKENI. Trimming cost V 1 base and J 0 bases, with 16 bases left between them. The CDR3 has 19 amino acids. CDR3 residues: CASSPRTGARTSGANVLTF. For the CDR3, the DNA is TGTGCCAGCTCACCACGTACCGGAGCCCGGACCTCTGGGGCCAACGTCCTGACTTTC.

This clonotype was counted a few times. The gene calls are TRBV20-1 and TRBJ2-3, with D perhaps assigned TRBD1 or TRBD2 (5 bases each). Looked up from germline, CDR1 is DFQATT and CDR2 is SNEGSKA (reference sequence). The V and J ends lost 3 bases and 9 bases respectively, with 25 bases between them. This CDR3 has 16 residues. In DNA form, the CDR3 reads TGCAGTGCTAGCCAATTTTATTCTAGGAGAGGGGAAACGCAGTATTTT. The encoded protein is CSASQFYSRRGETQYF.

The V call is TRBV6-6, the J call TRBJ1-5, with D maybe TRBD1 (6 bases). Per the germline V gene, CDR1 is MNHNY and CDR2 is SVGAGI (reference sequence). With 5 bases removed from V and 2 bases from J, the gap between germline ends came to 10 bases. This CDR3 has 14 residues. The CDR3 protein is CASSQGLGNQPQHF. DNA of the CDR3: TGTGCCAGCAGTCAGGGGCTAGGCAATCAGCCCCAGCATTTT.

This clonotype was detected only a few times. J is TRBJ1-3 and V is TRBV4-3; no clear D gene. CDR3 length equals 16 residues. The V gene lost 0 bases and the J gene lost 0 bases, with 9 bases spanning the gap. Germline values: CDR1 LGHNA, CDR2 YSLEER. The CDR3 region is CASSQEETFSGNTIYF. CDR3 in DNA: TGCGCCAGCAGCCAAGAAGAGACATTCTCTGGAAACACCATATATTTT.

This clonotype occurred a few times. J is TRBJ2-7 and V is TRBV12-3 or TRBV12-4, with 11 bases identical to TRBD2. The CDR3 totals 17 residues. The V segment lost 2 bases and the J segment 0 bases; nucleotides outside the gene matches: 6. The CDR3 reads CASSLSSGGLSSYEQYF. CDR3 in DNA: TGTGCCAGCAGTTTATCTAGCGGGGGGCTTAGCTCCTACGAGCAGTACTTC.

V and J are TRBV7-9 and TRBJ2-1; 7 bases line up with TRBD2. Germline CDR1 and CDR2: SEHNR and FQNEAQ (reference sequence). V was clipped by 2 bases and J by 2 bases; unmatched bases: 6. CDR3 length: 16 amino acids. DNA of the CDR3: TGTGCCAGCAGCTTACTGGGGGAGGGCCCCTACAATGAGCAGTTCTTC. The encoded protein is CASSLLGEGPYNEQFF. Filled out from reference TRBV7-9 and TRBJ2-1, the complete variable domain reads DTGVSQNPRHKITKRGQNVTFRCDPISEHNRLYWYRQTLGQGPEFLTYFQNEAQLEKSRLLSDRFSAERPKGSFSTLEIQRTEQGDSAMYLCASSLLGEGPYNEQFFGPGTRLTVL.

This clonotype has at least ten counts. The chain couples TRBV5-1 to TRBJ2-4; D may be TRBD1 (6 bases). Germline-derived CDR1 and CDR2 are SGHRS and YFSETQ. The CDR3 loop spans 16 amino acids. The germline V and J ends were trimmed by 0 bases and 8 bases, with 18 bases remaining between them. CDR3 protein: CASSLASTAAGDIQYF. Here the CDR3 DNA reads TGCGCCAGCAGCTTGGCCAGCACCGCGGCAGGGGACATTCAGTACTTC.

The rearrangement uses TRBV4-2 and TRBJ2-1; D tentatively reads TRBD1 or TRBD2 (6 bases each). This CDR3 has 16 residues. V was trimmed by 3 bases and J by 1 base, leaving 13 bases between them. Germline values: CDR1 LGHNA, CDR2 YNFKEQ. CDR3 protein: CASSQDGGRSYNEQFF. Written as DNA, the CDR3 is TGTGCCAGCAGCCAGGACGGGGGCCGTTCCTACAATGAGCAGTTCTTC.

This clonotype was seen a handful of times. The chain couples TRBV6-5 to TRBJ2-3, with 11 bases aligning to TRBD1. Trimming cost V 4 bases and J 4 bases; bases outside gene matches: 10. The V gene's germline CDR1 is MNHEY and CDR2 SVGAGI. The CDR3 totals 17 residues. The CDR3 DNA is TGTGCCAGCAGTTTTCTCCCGGACAGGGGGCGAGCAGATACGCAGTATTTT. The encoded protein is CASSFLPDRGRADTQYF.

This CDR3 reads CATSDPYAPVAGVRNEQFF. The CDR3 DNA sequence: TGTGCCACCAGTGATCCATATGCCCCGGTAGCGGGAGTAAGGAATGAGCAGTTCTTC. The chain employs TRBV24-1 and TRBJ2-1; TRBD2 matches 9 bases. Germline values: CDR1 KGHDR, CDR2 SFDVKD. The CDR3 is 19 amino acids. The V gene end was trimmed by 3 bases and the J gene end by 7 bases; junction bases not matched to a gene: 18.

This clonotype showed up many times. The J gene is TRBJ2-5, the V gene TRBV7-2, with 8 bases that match TRBD2. The CDR3 extends over 14 amino acids. CDR1 and CDR2 (germline): SGHTA, FQGNSA. J gave up 4 bases and V 6 bases, and 7 bases lay outside the gene matches. The CDR3 protein is CASRPTAGGETQYF. For the CDR3, the DNA is TGTGCCAGCAGGCCAACGGCGGGAGGAGAGACCCAGTACTTC.

This clonotype was observed a few times. This rearrangement joins TRBV18 to TRBJ1-3, with D tentatively TRBD1 (6 bases). The CDR3 spans 16 residues. Trimming took 3 bases from V and 2 from J, leaving 14 bases between them. Germline V gene sequence: CDR1 KGHSH, CDR2 LQKENI. CDR3 in DNA: TGTGCCAGCTCACCCCAGACACAGGGAACTGGAAACACCATATATTTT. Protein sequence: CASSPQTQGTGNTIYF.

This clonotype was recorded a few times. This chain connects TRBV6-4 to TRBJ2-2, with D unresolved. V was pared by 7 bases and J by 5 bases, with 14 bases between. The CDR3 extends over 14 amino acids. In germline, CDR1 is MRHNA, CDR2 SNTAGT. CDR3 loop: CASKLHQLTGELFF. CDR3 sequence (DNA): TGTGCCAGCAAACTCCACCAGCTGACCGGGGAGCTGTTTTTT.

The V and J genes are TRBV18 and TRBJ2-7; no clear D. In germline, CDR1 is KGHSH, CDR2 LQKENI. The CDR3 is 16 residues long. V shed 1 base and J shed 5 bases, with 18 bases lying between them. The CDR3 nucleotides read TGTGCCAGCTCACCACTTAGCCGGACCTCGGCTGACGAGCAGTACTTC. It encodes CASSPLSRTSADEQYF.

V and J are TRBV24-1 and TRBJ2-1, with 11 bases identical to TRBD2. CDR1 KGHDR and CDR2 SFDVKD come from the germline V gene. V was pared by 5 bases and J by 3 bases, with 8 bases of the junction left unmatched. CDR3 length equals 17 residues. In DNA, the CDR3 is TGTGCCACCAGTGCTGGTAGCGGGAGGGCAATCTACAATGAGCAGTTCTTC. Translation: CATSAGSGRAIYNEQFF.

This clonotype has only a few counts. V and J are TRBV7-2 and TRBJ2-4, with TRBD1 identical over 8 bases. This CDR3 spans 18 amino acids. Germline assignment: CDR1 SGHTA and CDR2 FQGNSA. V dropped 8 bases and J dropped 5; count of bases not matched to a gene: 20. The CDR3 DNA is TGTGCCAGCGGCAGGACAGGGCCCAGGGAGTGGGCGGAAAACATTCAGTACTTC. As protein: CASGRTGPREWAENIQYF.

This clonotype was seen a handful of times. The chain joins TRBV5-6 to TRBJ2-7; a weak D match, TRBD2 (7 bases). Looked up from germline, CDR1 is SGHDT and CDR2 is YYEEEE. This CDR3 region has 16 residues. The V and J ends lost 5 bases and 3 bases respectively, with 21 bases between them. The CDR3 DNA follows: TGTGCCAGCAGTACCTCGGGGGGCTGGGCTCTCTACGAGCAGTACTTC. Its protein is CASSTSGGWALYEQYF.

This clonotype occurred a few times. The chain joins TRBV29-1 to TRBJ2-5, with D possibly matching TRBD1 (5 bases). V was cut by 7 bases and J by 1 base, with 13 bases left in between. CDR3 size: 13 residues. Germline loops: CDR1 SQVTM, CDR2 ANQGSEA. The CDR3 spells CSAYRTTQETQYF. The DNA for the CDR3 is TGCAGCGCCTATAGGACAACCCAAGAGACCCAGTACTTC.

In this sample, this clonotype turned up a few times. The chain carries TRBV29-1 and TRBJ2-2; 11 bases agree with TRBD2. The CDR3 loop spans 16 amino acids. V gave up 0 bases and J gave up 3 bases; unmatched junction bases: 3. Germline V gene data show CDR1 as SQVTM and CDR2 as ANQGSEA. CDR3 sequence: CSVEDGTSGHTGELFF. DNA for the CDR3: TGCAGCGTTGAAGACGGGACTAGCGGACACACCGGGGAGCTGTTTTTT.

The rearrangement joins TRBV4-3 to TRBJ1-1; possible D gene TRBD1, 6 bases. This CDR3 region has 13 residues. Looked up from germline, CDR1 is LGHNA and CDR2 is YSLEER. V was clipped by 0 bases and J by 7 bases, with 9 bases between them. In DNA, the CDR3 is TGCGCCAGCAGCCAAGAAACAGGGTATGAAGCTTTCTTT. Its protein is CASSQETGYEAFF.

The chain is built from TRBV5-6 and TRBJ1-1, with no clear D. Trimming stripped 0 bases from V and 3 bases from J, with 9 bases between. This CDR3 spans 14 amino acids. Looked up from germline, CDR1 is SGHDT and CDR2 is YYEEEE. CDR3 protein: CASSLGILDTEAFF. CDR3 sequence (DNA): TGTGCCAGCAGCTTGGGGATTTTAGACACTGAAGCTTTCTTT.